This T cell receptor (beta chain) was identified in a study of OX40 agonist ivuxolimab in advanced cancers. CDR3 length: 14 amino acids. With V trimmed by 6 bases and J by 6 bases, 8 bases remained unmatched. Germline values: CDR1 MNHEY, CDR2 SVGAGI. Using immunoSEQ multiplex PCR, the repertoire was profiled, and TCRdb retains in-frame clones only, with some absent. The data show about 25,000 clones, 85% seen once. The TCR originated in an adult with an advanced solid tumor such as melanoma, head and neck, liver or kidney cancer. Sequenced material: CD4+ or CD8+ T cells sorted from blood, taken in a trial of the OX40 agonist ivuxolimab. The rearrangement joins TRBV6-5 to TRBJ2-1; 7 bases agree with TRBD2. The CDR3 reads CASRGGRSANEQFF. CDR3 coding DNA: TGTGCCAGCAGGGGGGGGAGGTCAGCCAATGAGCAGTTCTTC.